Following are 8 T cell receptor beta chains from one sample sequenced in a study of Graves' ophthalmopathy and Graves' hyperthyroidism. As the template, RNA transcripts were used to amplify TCR beta CDR3 regions. The workflow started with a first-round RT-PCR run with HTBI primers and then moved on to a second-round multiplex PCR. TCRdb recomputed calls from the multiplex PCR reads with MiXCR, one row per CDR3 protein. The sample holds hundreds of thousands of distinct CDR3 sequences, under 25% seen once. Sequenced input: peripheral blood. These receptors were collected from a woman aged 18 to 35 with stable Graves' hyperthyroidism.

This clonotype was found many times. The J gene is TRBJ1-5, the V gene TRBV28; possibly TRBD1 for D (5 bases). This CDR3 is 15 amino acids long. Trimming removed 5 bases from V and 1 base from J, with 12 bases in between. CDR1 and CDR2 from the germline V gene are MDHEN and SYDVKM. The CDR3 loop is CASSMPGGSNQPQHF. The CDR3 bases are TGTGCCAGCAGTATGCCCGGGGGGAGCAATCAGCCCCAGCATTTT.

With respect to this clonotype: Mismatch with germline at one junction end may stem from a read error. The V call is TRBV6-2 or TRBV6-3, the J call TRBJ1-1; D is perhaps TRBD1 (6 bases). This CDR3 is built from 15 residues. Germline V gene lookup returns CDR1 MNHEY and CDR2 SVGEGT. CDR3 sequence (DNA): TGTGCCAGCAGTCCGCGACAGGAAATGAACACTGAAGCTCTCTTT. It encodes CASSPRQEMNTEALF.

This clonotype was detected a few times. This chain joins TRBV18 and TRBJ2-7; a possible D gene is TRBD1 (5 bases). The CDR3 spans 15 residues. With 3 bases removed from V and 3 bases from J, the gap between germline ends came to 15 bases. The germline CDR1 and CDR2 sequences are KGHSH and LQKENI. This CDR3 reads CASSPSGQLFYEQYF. DNA for the CDR3: TGTGCCAGCTCACCTTCAGGGCAGTTGTTCTACGAGCAGTACTTC. Using reference TRBV18 and TRBJ2-7 for the parts outside the CDR3, the full variable domain is NAGVMQNPRHLVRRRGQEARLRCSPMKGHSHVYWYRQLPEEGLKFMVYLQKENIIDESGMPKERFSAEFPKEGPSILRIQQVVRGDSAAYFCASSPSGQLFYEQYFGPGTRLTVT.

This clonotype has at least ten counts. With a much larger clone just one base away, this may be a read error. The J gene is TRBJ2-5, the V gene TRBV7-2; D might be TRBD1 (5 bases). Germline V CDR1 and CDR2: SGHTA, FQGNSA. This CDR3 contains 15 residues. The CDR3 sequence is CASSLGSGIGETKYF. In nucleotides, the CDR3 is TGTGCCAGCAGCTTAGGCTCAGGGATTGGAGAGACCAAGTACTTC. Filled out from reference TRBV7-2 and TRBJ2-5, the complete variable domain reads GAGVSQSPSNKVTEKGKDVELRCDPISGHTALYWYRQSLGQGLEFLIYFQGNSAPDKSGLPSDRFSAERTGGSVSTLTIQRTQQEDSAVYLCASSLGSGIGETKYFGPGTRLLVL.

The V and J genes are TRBV29-1 and TRBJ2-7, with TRBD1 as a possible D gene (6 bases). Trimming removed 7 bases from V and 3 bases from J, with 13 bases in between. The CDR3 has 12 residues. Germline V gene data show CDR1 as SQVTM and CDR2 as ANQGSEA. CDR3 protein: CSARDTNYEQYF. CDR3 nucleotide sequence: TGCAGCGCAAGGGACACCAACTACGAGCAGTACTTC.

The gene calls are TRBV6-5 and TRBJ1-1; 10 bases are shared with TRBD1. CDR3 length: 15 residues. Germline lookup yields CDR1 MNHEY and CDR2 SVGAGI. Trimming took 2 bases from V and 5 from J; bases not matched to a gene: 5. DNA of the CDR3: TGTGCCAGCAGTTACGTCCGGACAGGGGGAACTGAAGCTTTCTTT. Protein: CASSYVRTGGTEAFF.

This clonotype appeared many times. The chain joins TRBV19 to TRBJ2-7, with D possibly being TRBD2 (5 bases). V lost 3 bases and J lost 5, with 8 bases in between. CDR3 size: 12 residues. Germline CDR1 reads LNHDA; CDR2 reads SQIVND (reference sequence). In DNA form, the CDR3 reads TGTGCCAGTAGTATCTACGGGGACGAGCAGTACTTC. Its protein product is CASSIYGDEQYF.

There are a few counts of this clonotype. V is TRBV6-2 or TRBV6-3 and J is TRBJ1-1; D is unclear. The CDR3 has 11 amino acids. Germline loops: CDR1 MNHEY, CDR2 SVGEGT. V was shortened by 8 bases and J by 6 bases, with 10 bases between the two germline ends. The CDR3 bases are TGTGCCAGCGGGAGAGCTTCTGAAGCTTTCTTT. It translates to CASGRASEAFF.